The rows below give T cell receptor beta chains drawn from one sample of a study of neurological immune-mediated disorders. A single record per CDR3 protein comes from TCRdb applying MiXCR to the 5' RACE reads. This sample carries about 20,000 distinct CDR3 sequences, roughly 2.5% of them seen once, and the ten largest clones take approximately 5%. What was sequenced was PBMCs. Receptors originate from a woman between 18 and 29 years old with multiple sclerosis. Both conserved end residues are part of each CDR3. D genes are given only for firm matches. Rows may omit the clone size; those that give it use once, few, many or a size class.

v_call	clone_size	d_call	j_call	cdr3_aa	cdr3_nt
TRBV3-1	many	NA	TRBJ1-1	CASSQRLGGGEAFF	TGTGCCAGCAGCCAACGACTTGGGGGTGGTGAAGCTTTCTTT
TRBV20-1	many	NA	TRBJ1-6	CSARESSGNSPLHF	TGCAGTGCTAGAGAAAGCTCGGGGAATTCACCCCTCCACTTT
TRBV4-1	many	TRBD1	TRBJ1-2	CASSIGQGNNYGYTF	TGCGCCAGCAGCATTGGACAGGGAAATAACTATGGCTACACCTTC
TRBV9	many	NA	TRBJ2-5	CASSVDGTSVETQYF	TGTGCCAGCAGCGTAGATGGAACTAGTGTGGAGACCCAGTACTTC
TRBV6-5	many	NA	TRBJ2-1	CASRRLNEQFF	TGTGCCAGCAGGAGACTCAATGAGCAGTTCTTC
TRBV29-1	many	NA	TRBJ2-1	CSVGVSYNEQFF	TGCAGCGTTGGAGTATCCTACAATGAGCAGTTCTTC
TRBV20-1	many	TRBD2	TRBJ2-2	CSARSGRADTGELFF	TGCAGTGCTAGAAGCGGGAGAGCGGACACCGGGGAGCTGTTTTTT
TRBV10-2	many	NA	TRBJ2-3	CASSERGTNTDTQYF	TGCGCCAGCAGTGAACGCGGGACAAACACAGATACGCAGTATTTT
TRBV10-3	many	NA	TRBJ1-6	CAISERAGGWPLNF	TGTGCCATCAGTGAGAGGGCCGGCGGTTGGCCCCTCAACTTT
TRBV10-3	many	NA	TRBJ1-6	CATGGQGDSPLHF	TGTGCCACCGGAGGGCAGGGAGATTCACCCCTCCACTTT
TRBV20-1	many	NA	TRBJ2-1	CSARDLREQFF	TGCAGTGCTAGAGATTTAAGGGAACAGTTCTTC
TRBV7-2	many	NA	TRBJ2-3	CASSLAIRDTQYF	TGTGCCAGCAGCTTAGCCATAAGAGATACGCAGTATTTT
TRBV27	many	NA	TRBJ1-1	CASSSWTPNTEAFF	TGTGCCAGCAGTTCCTGGACACCGAACACTGAAGCTTTCTTT
TRBV7-9	NA	NA	TRBJ2-2	CASSSREAGELFF	TGTGCCAGCAGCTCCAGGGAGGCCGGGGAGCTGTTTTTT
TRBV5-1	NA	NA	TRBJ2-7	CASRVDTTSYEQYF	TGCGCCAGCAGGGTGGACACAACCTCCTACGAGCAGTACTTC
TRBV20-1	many	NA	TRBJ2-5	CSARDMGETQYF	TGCAGTGCTAGAGATATGGGAGAGACCCAGTACTTC
TRBV29-1	many	TRBD2	TRBJ2-3	CSVAGGDFSTDTQYF	TGCAGCGTTGCCGGGGGGGACTTTAGCACAGATACGCAGTATTTT
TRBV7-9	NA	TRBD1	TRBJ1-1	CASSAADRASEAFF	TGTGCCAGCAGCGCCGCGGACAGGGCGTCTGAAGCTTTCTTT
TRBV6-5	many	NA	TRBJ2-5	CASIGGPKTETQYF	TGTGCCAGCATCGGGGGGCCGAAGACGGAGACCCAGTACTTC
TRBV9	NA	NA	TRBJ2-7	CASSVEGTSFYEQYF	TGTGCCAGCAGCGTAGAGGGGACGTCGTTCTACGAGCAGTACTTC
TRBV29-1	many	NA	TRBJ1-2	CSVAGKVDGYTF	TGCAGCGTGGCAGGGAAGGTGGATGGCTACACCTTC
TRBV20-1	NA	NA	TRBJ2-3	CSAPWQGTDTQYF	TGCAGTGCCCCCTGGCAGGGCACAGATACGCAGTATTTT
TRBV28	many	NA	TRBJ2-7	CASSLMHPYEQYF	TGTGCCAGCAGTTTAATGCATCCCTACGAGCAGTACTTC
TRBV12-3/TRBV12-4	many	NA	TRBJ1-1	CASSLGLGTEAFF	TGTGCCAGCAGTTTAGGGCTGGGGACTGAAGCTTTCTTT
TRBV10-3	many	NA	TRBJ2-7	CAISEGGGEQYF	TGTGCCATCAGTGAGGGGGGAGGCGAGCAGTACTTC
TRBV20-1	many	NA	TRBJ2-5	CSATAQETQYF	TGCAGTGCTACTGCCCAAGAGACCCAGTACTTC
TRBV5-1	many	NA	TRBJ2-3	CASSLFPQRSGTDTQYF	TGCGCCAGCAGCTTGTTTCCCCAGCGGAGTGGAACAGATACGCAGTATTTT
TRBV2	many	NA	TRBJ2-3	CALAWEPDTQYF	TGTGCCTTAGCATGGGAGCCAGATACGCAGTATTTT
TRBV12-3/TRBV12-4	many	TRBD1	TRBJ2-1	CASNTPGQGRNEQFF	TGTGCCAGCAATACCCCGGGACAGGGTCGGAATGAGCAGTTCTTC
TRBV5-1	many	TRBD1	TRBJ1-2	CASSYTGQGAYGYTF	TGCGCCAGCAGCTACACCGGACAGGGGGCGTATGGCTACACCTTC
TRBV3-1	many	NA	TRBJ2-4	CASSQVQSLAKNIQYF	TGTGCCAGCAGCCAAGTTCAGAGTCTAGCCAAAAACATTCAGTACTTC
TRBV20-1	many	NA	TRBJ2-1	CSASWRYNNEQFF	TGCAGTGCTAGCTGGCGTTACAACAATGAGCAGTTCTTC
TRBV12-3/TRBV12-4	many	NA	TRBJ2-3	CASSSRQSDTQYF	TGTGCCAGCAGTTCCCGACAGTCAGATACGCAGTATTTT
TRBV5-1	many	NA	TRBJ2-2	CASSLIQGSTGELFF	TGCGCCAGCAGCTTGATTCAGGGAAGCACCGGGGAGCTGTTTTTT
TRBV9	NA	NA	TRBJ1-1	CASSVDGGLNTEAFF	TGTGCCAGCAGCGTAGACGGGGGGCTCAACACTGAAGCTTTCTTT
TRBV6-1	many	NA	TRBJ1-5	CASDNFQPQHF	TGTGCCAGCGATAATTTCCAGCCCCAGCATTTT
TRBV3-1	many	NA	TRBJ2-1	CASSHIYNEQFF	TGTGCCAGCAGCCACATTTACAATGAGCAGTTCTTC
TRBV6-6	many	TRBD1	TRBJ1-5	CASSAYRGHSNQPQHF	TGTGCCAGCAGTGCTTACAGGGGGCATAGCAATCAGCCCCAGCATTTT
TRBV3-1	medium-sized	NA	TRBJ1-1	CASSQEAWNTEAFF	TGTGCCAGCAGCCAAGAGGCCTGGAACACTGAAGCTTTCTTT
TRBV28	many	NA	TRBJ1-4	CASSFFRRPTNEKLFF	TGTGCCAGCAGTTTTTTTCGGAGGCCAACTAATGAAAAACTGTTTTTT
TRBV20-1	NA	TRBD2	TRBJ2-5	CSARDGGAGVGETQYF	TGCAGTGCTAGAGATGGAGGAGCGGGGGTAGGAGAGACCCAGTACTTC
TRBV7-6	many	NA	TRBJ1-1	CASSPGTGRSEAFF	TGTGCCAGCAGCCCCGGGACGGGGCGAAGTGAAGCTTTCTTT
TRBV6-1	many	TRBD2	TRBJ2-3	CASSASGKDTQYF	TGTGCCAGCAGTGCTAGCGGGAAGGATACGCAGTATTTT
TRBV28	many	NA	TRBJ2-3	CASSSPGPLGDTQYF	TGTGCCAGCAGCTCCCCGGGACCCCTCGGGGATACGCAGTATTTT
TRBV5-1	many	TRBD2	TRBJ2-3	CASSLQSSGVTDTQYF	TGCGCCAGCAGCTTGCAAAGTAGCGGGGTCACAGATACGCAGTATTTT
TRBV15	few	NA	TRBJ1-5	CATSRALNQPQNF	TGTGCCACCAGCCGAGCCCTCAATCAGCCCCAGAATTTT
TRBV7-9	many	TRBD1	TRBJ2-1	CASSLEGTGFGYEQFF	TGTGCCAGCAGCTTAGAGGGGACAGGGTTCGGTTATGAGCAGTTCTTC
TRBV7-8	few	NA	TRBJ1-6	CASSGPWGSLNF	TGTGCCAGCAGCGGACCCTGGGGGTCCCTCAACTTT
TRBV28	many	NA	TRBJ1-5	CASSLVDGGQPQNF	TGTGCCAGCAGTTTGGTCGACGGGGGTCAGCCCCAGAATTTT
TRBV6-2/TRBV6-3	many	NA	TRBJ2-3	CASSRTDTQYF	TGTGCCAGCAGTCGCACAGATACGCAGTATTTT
TRBV27	many	TRBD2	TRBJ2-1	CASMDGRVPHNEQFF	TGTGCCAGCATGGACGGGAGGGTACCACACAATGAGCAGTTCTTC
TRBV7-6	NA	NA	TRBJ2-1	CASSAVAQGYNEQFF	TGTGCCAGCAGCGCCGTGGCGCAGGGATACAATGAGCAGTTCTTC
TRBV5-1	many	NA	TRBJ1-1	CASSLGTANTEAFF	TGCGCCAGCAGCTTGGGAACAGCGAACACTGAAGCTTTCTTT
TRBV5-1	many	NA	TRBJ2-1	CASSLDPVSSYNEQFF	TGCGCCAGCAGCTTGGACCCTGTTTCCTCCTACAATGAGCAGTTCTTC
TRBV7-9	many	NA	TRBJ2-4	CASSFSSGNIQYF	TGTGCCAGCAGCTTTTCATCGGGAAACATTCAGTACTTC